The sequence of this T cell receptor (beta chain) was determined in a study of cytomegalovirus exposure and HLA in healthy donors. PCR amplification relied on 60 Vbeta primers (plus 13 Jbeta primers). Produced via immunoSEQ multiplex PCR; TCRdb's table is partial and in-frame only. The repertoire holds 200,000 to 250,000 clones, with 70% to 80% as singletons. Broader study findings: Analysis was performed later, and it showed HLA-associated TCR beta chains to be more clonally expanded than equally common others.

In germline, CDR1 is SGDLS, CDR2 YYNGEE. Trimming cost V 2 bases and J 7 bases; bases outside gene matches: 10. The CDR3 length is 16 residues. As regards this clone: Its antigen is not identified.

V gene TRBV9 combines with J gene TRBJ2-1, with 9 bases matching TRBD2. The sample taken for sequencing was PBMCs. This TCR derives from a male donor in good health and CMV-seronegative. Here the CDR3 reads CASSVRGVAGENEQFF. CDR3 DNA: TGTGCCAGCAGCGTTAGAGGGGTAGCGGGAGAAAATGAGCAGTTCTTC. The variable domain in full, with the rest retrieved from reference TRBV9 and TRBJ2-1, is DSGVTQTPKHLITATGQRVTLRCSPRSGDLSVYWYQQSLDQGLQFLIQYYNGEERAKGNILERFSAQQFPDLHSELNLSSLELGDSALYFCASSVRGVAGENEQFFGPGTRLTVL.